This entry concerns a single T cell receptor (beta chain). Its target is not known. The length of the CDR3 is 16 residues. Trimming cost V 0 bases and J 9 bases; bases outside gene matches: 9. The germline V gene encodes CDR1 SNHLY and CDR2 FYNNEI. The record originates from a study of shared clonotypes between healthy human individuals. Those who donated were healthy HIV-negative adults, with no recent acute infections or vaccinations reported. Study outcomes and limitations: The expectation was that sequencing depth would affect clonotype sharing among donors. Generation probabilities of non-shared clonotypes were lower (relative to those shared by all four donors).

Profiling relied on immunoSEQ multiplex PCR, and the TCRdb table lists in-frame clones only, not all of them. The sample has a few hundred thousand clones, approximately 65% seen once. The clonotype was recovered from a man aged 25 to 40 in good health. The gene calls are TRBV2 and TRBJ2-1; 9 positions match TRBD2. The material sequenced was memory CD4+ T cells sorted from blood. Subset here: CD45RA-negative fraction. This CDR3 is CASSEAHSGSFGEQFF. CDR3 DNA: TGTGCCAGCAGTGAAGCGCATAGCGGGAGTTTTGGTGAGCAGTTCTTC.